The source of this T cell receptor (beta chain) is a study of response to subunit inactivated influenza vaccine. Findings of the study overall: Few additional T cells are recruited per seasonal influenza vaccination, authors suggested.

A word on this clonotype: The antigen remains undetermined.

The V gene lost 4 bases and the J gene lost 6 bases, with 12 bases spanning the gap. Germline CDR1 is KGHDR and CDR2 is SFDVKD. The CDR3 covers 14 residues. TCRdb processed the RT-PCR reads anew with MiXCR; each CDR3 protein has one entry. This sample yields fewer than 250,000 distinct CDR3 sequences, of which approximately 14% are seen a single time; roughly 24% belongs to the top ten. The receptor comes from a man in his fifties or sixties who received an inactivated influenza vaccine. The chain links TRBV24-1 to TRBJ2-1, with D perhaps TRBD1 (5 bases). The starting material was CD8+ T cells sorted from PBMCs, obtained about 5 days after vaccination. CDR3: CATSDPDSFNEQFF. CDR3 nucleotides: TGTGCCACCAGTGACCCCGACAGTTTCAATGAGCAGTTCTTC.